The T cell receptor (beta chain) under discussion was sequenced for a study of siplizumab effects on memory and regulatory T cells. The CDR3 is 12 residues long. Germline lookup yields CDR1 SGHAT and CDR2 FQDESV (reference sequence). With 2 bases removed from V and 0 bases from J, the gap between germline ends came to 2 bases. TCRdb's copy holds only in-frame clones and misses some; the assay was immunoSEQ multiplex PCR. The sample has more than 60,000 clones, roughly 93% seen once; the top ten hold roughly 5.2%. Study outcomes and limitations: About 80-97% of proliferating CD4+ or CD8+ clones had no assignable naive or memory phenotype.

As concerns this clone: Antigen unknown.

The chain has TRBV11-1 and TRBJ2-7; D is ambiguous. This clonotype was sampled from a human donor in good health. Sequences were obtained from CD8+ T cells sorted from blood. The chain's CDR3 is CASSLTSYEQYF. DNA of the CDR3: TGTGCCAGCAGCTTAACCTCCTACGAGCAGTACTTC. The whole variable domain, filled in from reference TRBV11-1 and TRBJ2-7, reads EAEVAQSPRYKITEKSQAVAFWCDPISGHATLYWYRQILGQGPELLVQFQDESVVDDSQLPKDRFSAERLKGVDSTLKIQPAELGDSAMYLCASSLTSYEQYFGPGTRLTVT.